These 3 T cell receptor beta chains share one sample of origin, sequenced in a study of early T cells in non-severe SARS-CoV-2 infection. One entry per CDR3 protein results from TCRdb running MiXCR on the 5' RACE reads. Counted here are under 100,000 distinct CDR3 sequences, roughly 11% occurring once; the ten biggest clones make up 5.1%. Sequencing was carried out using whole blood. These receptors were taken from an adult who was a healthcare worker with PCR-confirmed SARS-CoV-2 infection or an uninfected control (not recorded which).

The genes are TRBV11-1 and TRBJ2-1; D possibly corresponds to TRBD2 (6 bases). The ends were cut back, 4 bases at V and 10 bases at J, with 17 bases in the middle. Looked up from germline, CDR1 is SGHAT and CDR2 is FQDESV (reference sequence). The CDR3 contains 14 residues. The CDR3 DNA reads as TGTGCCAGCAGCTCCACGAGGACTAAAGCGGAGCAGTTCTTC. Residues: CASSSTRTKAEQFF.

This clonotype has at least ten counts. V is TRBV5-1 and J is TRBJ1-1, with D unclear. The CDR3 runs 14 residues. CDR1 is SGHRS and CDR2 is YFSETQ in the germline V gene. V was shortened by 0 bases and J by 2 bases, with 8 bases between the two germline ends. Here the CDR3 DNA reads TGCGCCAGCAGCTTGGAGGTTCTAAACACTGAAGCTTTCTTT. Protein product: CASSLEVLNTEAFF.

This clonotype occurred a few times. The chain is built from TRBV6-1 and TRBJ2-1; 13 bases align to TRBD2. The V gene's germline CDR1 is MNHNS and CDR2 SASEGT. The junction had 8 bases not matched to a gene; V was cut back by 6 bases and J by 9 bases. This CDR3 comprises 15 residues. CDR3 loop: CASRVLAGGRFEQFF. DNA for the CDR3: TGTGCCAGCAGAGTACTAGCGGGGGGGCGTTTTGAGCAGTTCTTC.